These 23 T cell receptor beta chains originate from one sample sequenced in a study of human T cells and chemical hapten exposure. TCRdb recomputed calls from the RACE reads with MiXCR, one row per CDR3 protein. The table records some 120,000 distinct CDR3 sequences, 9% to 10% of them present only once. The time point: healthy volunteer bleed at 2 weeks. Total RNA was extracted from unfractionated whole blood. The sequencing sample was made of whole blood. These receptors came from a male donor in good health. Some clones in this sample may be carry-over from other donors' samples.

This clonotype appeared a few times. The V and J genes are TRBV18 and TRBJ2-3; D not certain. CDR1 and CDR2 from the germline V gene are KGHSH and LQKENI. There are 13 residues in the CDR3. The germline V and J ends were trimmed by 2 bases and 6 bases, with 9 bases remaining between them. The CDR3 bases are TGTGCCAGCTCACCATCCGAATCGGATACGCAGTATTTT. Translating it yields CASSPSESDTQYF.

In its sample, this clonotype was seen a few times. V gene TRBV7-9 combines with J gene TRBJ1-6, with D perhaps matching TRBD1 (5 bases). Germline assignment: CDR1 SEHNR and CDR2 FQNEAQ (reference sequence). Between the trimmed V and J ends, which lost 3 bases and 9 bases, there was a span of 18 bases. This CDR3 contains 16 residues. CDR3 coding DNA: TGTGCCAGCAGCTTTAGGGGAGGCATCGAGAGTTCACCCCTCCACTTT. Its protein product is CASSFRGGIESSPLHF.

This clonotype has ten or more counts. The chain has TRBV25-1 and TRBJ1-4, with a tentative D call TRBD1 (6 bases). V was shortened by 1 base and J by 8 bases, with 14 bases between the two germline ends. Germline V gene sequence: CDR1 MGHDK, CDR2 SYGVNS. The CDR3 is 15 residues long. The CDR3 reads CASSEFKQGKEKLFF. The CDR3 DNA is TGTGCCAGCAGTGAATTTAAACAGGGAAAAGAAAAACTGTTTTTT.

This clonotype was observed at least ten times. J is TRBJ2-7 and V is TRBV6-4; 9 bases map to TRBD2. The germline CDR1 and CDR2 sequences are MRHNA and SNTAGT. Trimming at V came to 7 bases and at J to 3 bases, leaving 7 bases not matched to a gene. CDR3 length equals 14 residues. This chain's CDR3 is CASINGLAYYEQYF. The CDR3 DNA reads TGTGCCAGCATCAACGGACTAGCGTACTACGAGCAGTACTTC.

This clonotype has at least ten counts. This chain connects TRBV15 to TRBJ2-7; possibly TRBD1 for D (5 bases). Germline CDR1 is LNHNV and CDR2 is YYDKDF (reference sequence). The CDR3 consists of 13 residues. With 5 bases removed from V and 2 bases from J, the gap between germline ends came to 10 bases. The CDR3 here is CATSPAGTYEQYF. CDR3 bases: TGTGCCACCAGCCCCGCAGGGACCTACGAGCAGTACTTC.

This clonotype was detected only a few times. The rearrangement joins TRBV29-1 to TRBJ2-4; the D call may be TRBD1 or TRBD2 (6 bases each). This CDR3 has 12 residues. The V end lost 4 bases, the J end lost 7 bases, and 11 bases lay between the germline ends. Germline values: CDR1 SQVTM, CDR2 ANQGSEA. CDR3 sequence (DNA): TGCAGCGTTGTCGGGGGCCGGAACATTCAGTACTTC. Translated, it gives CSVVGGRNIQYF. The full variable domain, rest sourced from reference TRBV29-1 and TRBJ2-4, is SAVISQKPSRDICQRGTSLTIQCQVDSQVTMMFWYRQQPGQSLTLIATANQGSEATYESGFVIDKFPISRPNLTFSTLTVSNMSPEDSSIYLCSVVGGRNIQYFGAGTRLSVL.

At least ten counts were recorded for this clonotype. This chain connects TRBV29-1 to TRBJ1-2; perhaps TRBD1 as D (6 bases). Between the trimmed V and J ends, which lost 2 bases and 2 bases, there was a span of 6 bases. The V gene's germline CDR1 is SQVTM and CDR2 ANQGSEA. This CDR3 comprises 12 residues. As DNA, the CDR3 is TGCAGCGTTGAACAGGGGAACTATGGCTACACCTTC. It is translated as CSVEQGNYGYTF.

This clonotype was seen more than once but under ten times. The genes are TRBV6-5 and TRBJ2-5; the D gene is possibly TRBD2 (7 bases). The CDR3 has 15 residues. Deletions cut 4 bases from V and 3 bases from J, with 15 bases between. Germline values: CDR1 MNHEY, CDR2 SVGAGI. For the CDR3, the DNA is TGTGCCAGCAGTTCTCCGAGGGGGGGTGAAGAGACCCAGTACTTC. This gives the protein CASSSPRGGEETQYF.

This clonotype was seen at least ten times. An end of the junction differs from the germline gene, which may be a read error. The chain is built from TRBV20-1 and TRBJ1-5; weak D call: TRBD1 (6 bases). The CDR3 has 16 amino acids. Per germline, CDR1 DFQATT and CDR2 SNEGSKA (reference sequence). CDR3 amino acids: CSAREGTGLRNQPQHF. CDR3 bases: TGCAGCGCTAGAGAAGGAACAGGGTTGAGGAATCAGCCCCAGCATTTT.

This clonotype was picked up many times. This sequence joins TRBV7-9 and TRBJ2-7, with 11 bases fitting TRBD2. The ends lost 3 bases at V and 6 bases at J; junction bases unmatched: 7. This CDR3 has 15 amino acids. Germline loops: CDR1 SEHNR, CDR2 FQNEAQ (reference sequence). The CDR3 is CASSFSGGALGEQYF. CDR3 sequence (DNA): TGTGCCAGCAGCTTTAGCGGGGGGGCCTTAGGCGAGCAGTACTTC. Supplemented by reference TRBV7-9 and TRBJ2-7, the full variable domain reads DTGVSQNPRHKITKRGQNVTFRCDPISEHNRLYWYRQTLGQGPEFLTYFQNEAQLEKSRLLSDRFSAERPKGSFSTLEIQRTEQGDSAMYLCASSFSGGALGEQYFGPGTRLTVT.

Ten or more counts support this clonotype. This chain connects TRBV20-1 to TRBJ2-5, with 10 nucleotides matching TRBD2. Looked up from germline, CDR1 is DFQATT and CDR2 is SNEGSKA (reference sequence). Unmatched junction bases numbered 1, after V lost 1 base and J lost 2 bases. The CDR3 extends over 14 amino acids. CDR3 sequence reads: CSARGTSGQETQYF. The CDR3 nucleotides are TGCAGTGCTAGAGGGACTAGCGGACAAGAGACCCAGTACTTC.

The CDR3 sequence is CATLLGKESTDTQYF. DNA of the CDR3: TGTGCCACGTTACTAGGTAAAGAAAGCACAGATACGCAGTATTTT. This sequence joins TRBV10-3 and TRBJ2-3, with D possibly matching TRBD2 (5 bases). Germline V gene sequence: CDR1 ENHRY, CDR2 SYGVKD. V lost 10 bases and J 0 bases, leaving 17 bases between the germline ends. This CDR3 is 15 amino acids long.

This clonotype was observed a few times. This chain connects TRBV6-6 to TRBJ2-1; 7 bases map to TRBD1. Germline V gene data show CDR1 as MNHNY and CDR2 as SVGAGI (reference sequence). There are 15 residues in the CDR3. V lost 7 bases to trimming and J lost 0 bases; unmatched junction nucleotides: 6. Written as DNA, the CDR3 is TGTGCCAGCACCCAACAGGGGTACTCCTACAATGAGCAGTTCTTC. It encodes CASTQQGYSYNEQFF.

This clonotype was seen ten or more times. The chain employs TRBV5-1 and TRBJ2-2; D not resolved. CDR1 is SGHRS and CDR2 is YFSETQ in the germline V gene. Trimming stripped 0 bases from V and 3 bases from J, with 3 bases between. The CDR3 length is 13 residues. The CDR3 loop reads CASSLDYTGELFF. The DNA of the CDR3 is TGCGCCAGCAGCTTGGATTACACCGGGGAGCTGTTTTTT.

This clonotype was seen a few times. The V call is TRBV4-3, the J call TRBJ2-3; D is unclear. The CDR3 spans 15 residues. The V end was cut by 5 bases, the J end by 0 bases, with 12 bases between. Germline loops: CDR1 LGHNA, CDR2 YSLEER. The CDR3 here is CASSSTWDSTDTQYF. The CDR3 nucleotides are TGCGCCAGCAGCTCGACTTGGGATAGCACAGATACGCAGTATTTT.

V is TRBV7-9 and J is TRBJ2-7, with TRBD2 matching over 8 bases. Germline CDR1 SEHNR, CDR2 FQNEAQ (reference sequence). This CDR3 region has 15 residues. J was trimmed by 2 bases and V by 5 bases; bases with no gene match: 8. CDR3 nucleotides: TGTGCCAGCAGCCACCCACTAGCGGCAACCTACGAGCAGTACTTC. This gives the protein CASSHPLAATYEQYF.

In regard to this clonotype: Mismatch with germline at one junction end may stem from a read error. The chain couples TRBV7-2 to TRBJ2-5, with 11 bases identical to TRBD2. Germline V lookup: CDR1 SGHTA, CDR2 FQGNSA. The CDR3 length is 16 residues. The CDR3 region has the DNA TGTGTCAGCAGCCCTACTAGCGGGGGATTCCAAGAGACCCAGTACTTC. Its translation is CVSSPTSGGFQETQYF.

This clonotype showed up just a few times. The V and J genes are TRBV4-3 and TRBJ1-3; TRBD1 might be the D (5 bases). The CDR3 has 16 residues. V was clipped by 0 bases and J by 1 base, with 10 bases between them. Looked up from germline, CDR1 is LGHNA and CDR2 is YSLEER. CDR3 in amino acids: CASSQEAGTSGNTIYF. The CDR3 DNA is TGCGCCAGCAGCCAAGAAGCAGGGACGTCTGGAAACACCATATATTTT.

J is TRBJ2-3 and V is TRBV3-1, with D perhaps being TRBD1 or TRBD2 (5 bases each). The CDR3 contains 16 residues. The germline V and J ends were trimmed by 6 bases and 2 bases, with 18 bases remaining between them. Germline lookup yields CDR1 LGHDT and CDR2 YNNKEL (reference sequence). The CDR3 sequence is CASSHPPGPNTDTQYF. DNA of the CDR3: TGTGCCAGCAGTCACCCACCGGGACCTAACACAGATACGCAGTATTTT.

This clonotype was recorded a few times. This chain links TRBV19 with TRBJ1-1, with D maybe TRBD1 (6 bases). This CDR3 is 11 amino acids long. Looked up from germline, CDR1 is LNHDA and CDR2 is SQIVND (reference sequence). V lost 6 bases and J 6 bases, leaving 8 bases between the germline ends. CDR3 nucleotide sequence: TGTGCCAGTAGCCACAGGGCTGAAGCTTTCTTT. Translating gives CASSHRAEAFF.

This clonotype was seen many times. This rearrangement joins TRBV5-6 to TRBJ1-5; D remains ambiguous. The CDR3 sequence is 13 residues long. In germline, CDR1 is SGHDT, CDR2 YYEEEE. V was shortened by 4 bases and J by 4 bases, with 9 bases between the two germline ends. This CDR3 is CASSGGKNQPQHF. The CDR3 region has the DNA TGTGCCAGCAGCGGCGGGAAAAATCAGCCCCAGCATTTT.

This clonotype occurred a few times. The CDR3, as DNA: TGTGCCAGCAGCTCCGGGCTAGGTGAAAAACTGTTTTTT. Residues: CASSSGLGEKLFF. The rearrangement joins TRBV7-2 to TRBJ1-4; D uncertain. This CDR3 contains 13 residues. The V gene lost 4 bases and the J gene lost 7 bases, with 10 bases spanning the gap. In germline, CDR1 is SGHTA, CDR2 FQGNSA. The complete variable domain, with remaining parts taken from reference TRBV7-2 and TRBJ1-4, reads GAGVSQSPSNKVTEKGKDVELRCDPISGHTALYWYRQSLGQGLEFLIYFQGNSAPDKSGLPSDRFSAERTGGSVSTLTIQRTQQEDSAVYLCASSSGLGEKLFFGSGTQLSVL.

This clonotype was seen only a few times. This chain connects TRBV29-1 to TRBJ2-7, with 8 bases that match TRBD2. This CDR3 region has 12 residues. V shed 4 bases and J 3 bases; nucleotides not matched to a gene: 2. Germline lookup yields CDR1 SQVTM and CDR2 ANQGSEA. The CDR3 sequence is CSVGGGFYEQYF. The CDR3, as DNA: TGCAGCGTTGGCGGGGGGTTCTACGAGCAGTACTTC.